What follows are 18 T cell receptor beta chains derived from one specimen sequenced in a study of shared clonotypes between healthy human individuals. Assay used: immunoSEQ multiplex PCR; TCRdb lists only in-frame clones, some missing. The sample comprises 490,000 or so clones, 76% of which are singletons, and approximately 13% rests with the top ten. Sequenced sample: PBMCs. The source is a woman in her 40s in good health. Some clones in this sample may be carry-over from other donors' samples.

This chain links TRBV29-1 with TRBJ2-3; 9 bases map to TRBD2. This CDR3 has 16 amino acids. Looked up from germline, CDR1 is SQVTM and CDR2 is ANQGSEA. The V segment lost 6 bases and the J segment 1 base; nucleotides outside the gene matches: 11. The DNA of the CDR3 is TGCAGCGTCGTGCCCGTAGTAGCGGGAGGCACAGATACGCAGTATTTT. It yields the protein CSVVPVVAGGTDTQYF.

This chain connects TRBV7-8 to TRBJ1-4; D is ambiguous. The CDR3 runs 14 residues. From germline, CDR1 is SGHVS and CDR2 FQNEAQ. Trimming stripped 6 bases from V and 5 bases from J, with 13 bases between. CDR3 DNA sequence: TGTGCCAGCAGGTTCCCTGGTAGGAATGAAAAACTGTTTTTT. Translated: CASRFPGRNEKLFF.

J is TRBJ1-5 and V is TRBV28; D unresolved. The germline V gene encodes CDR1 MDHEN and CDR2 SYDVKM. With 5 bases removed from V and 3 bases from J, the gap between germline ends came to 5 bases. The length of the CDR3 is 12 residues. Here the CDR3 reads CASSPINQPQHF. The CDR3 DNA sequence: TGTGCCAGCAGTCCTATCAATCAGCCCCAGCATTTT.

V gene TRBV4-1 combines with J gene TRBJ2-7; D perhaps matches TRBD1 (6 bases). The CDR3 consists of 14 residues. Trimming shortened V by 0 bases and J by 1 base, and 7 bases separated the two germline ends. The germline V gene encodes CDR1 MGHRA and CDR2 YSYEKL. The CDR3 DNA sequence: TGCGCCAGCAGCCAAGATGACAGGTCCTACGAGCAGTACTTC. Translating gives CASSQDDRSYEQYF.

The J gene is TRBJ2-7, the V gene TRBV5-1; 8 bases match TRBD2. This CDR3 comprises 13 residues. Germline V gene lookup returns CDR1 SGHRS and CDR2 YFSETQ. Unmatched junction bases numbered 6, after V lost 0 bases and J lost 10 bases. CDR3: CASSLGSGSYQYF. CDR3 DNA sequence: TGCGCCAGCAGCTTGGGGAGCGGGAGTTACCAGTACTTC.

This clone was seen a few times. V gene TRBV11-2 combines with J gene TRBJ1-2, with D perhaps matching TRBD1 (6 bases). CDR3 length: 15 residues. Looked up from germline, CDR1 is SGHAT and CDR2 is FQNNGV. V was pared by 0 bases and J by 1 base, with 9 bases between. This CDR3 is CASSLEVRGNYGYTF. CDR3 bases: TGTGCCAGCAGCTTAGAGGTCAGGGGTAACTATGGCTACACCTTC.

The table lists this clone with a count of one. In DNA form, the CDR3 reads TGTGCCTGGATGACAGATACCTACGAGCAGTACTTC. It encodes CAWMTDTYEQYF. The chain combines TRBV30 with TRBJ2-7, with a possible D match to TRBD1 (5 bases). CDR3 length: 12 amino acids. Deletions cut 4 bases from V and 2 bases from J, with 9 bases between. The germline V gene encodes CDR1 GTSNPN and CDR2 SVGIG (reference sequence).

The chain employs TRBV4-1 and TRBJ1-1; 9 bases are shared with TRBD1. This CDR3 is built from 16 residues. Germline V CDR1 and CDR2: MGHRA, YSYEKL. The ends lost 4 bases at V and 0 bases at J; junction bases unmatched: 6. The CDR3 DNA follows: TGCGCCAGCAGCCCCAGGACAGGGGTAATGAACACTGAAGCTTTCTTT. The encoded protein is CASSPRTGVMNTEAFF.

The chain couples TRBV5-4 to TRBJ1-1; no firm D call. The germline V gene has CDR1 SGHNT and CDR2 YYREEE (reference sequence). Trimming stripped 4 bases from V and 5 bases from J, with 18 bases between. The CDR3 covers 15 residues. DNA of the CDR3: TGTGCCAGCAGCCCTGGCACACGGGGTGGTACTGAAGCTTTCTTT. This codes for CASSPGTRGGTEAFF.

V usage is TRBV30 and J usage is TRBJ2-1; D call uncertain. The CDR3 extends over 13 amino acids. Trimming removed 2 bases from V and 7 bases from J, with 12 bases in between. The germline V gene has CDR1 GTSNPN and CDR2 SVGIG (reference sequence). The CDR3 region is CAWSTGVWNEQFF. For the CDR3, the DNA is TGTGCCTGGAGTACGGGCGTGTGGAATGAGCAGTTCTTC.

The chain employs TRBV19 and TRBJ2-7; D gene unclear. CDR3 length: 14 residues. Germline CDR1 and CDR2: LNHDA and SQIVND (reference sequence). V was cut by 3 bases and J by 7 bases, with 16 bases left in between. The CDR3 reads CASSMGLAHREQYF. In DNA form, the CDR3 reads TGTGCCAGTAGTATGGGCCTGGCCCACCGGGAGCAGTACTTC.

The chain carries TRBV5-1 and TRBJ2-7; 8 nucleotides match TRBD1. From germline, CDR1 is SGHRS and CDR2 YFSETQ. The length of the CDR3 is 14 residues. With V trimmed by 4 bases and J by 1 base, 4 bases remained unmatched. The DNA for the CDR3 is TGCGCCAGCAGCCCTGGACAGGGATCCTACGAGCAGTACTTC. It encodes CASSPGQGSYEQYF. Filled out from reference TRBV5-1 and TRBJ2-7, the complete variable domain reads KAGVTQTPRYLIKTRGQQVTLSCSPISGHRSVSWYQQTPGQGLQFLFEYFSETQRNKGNFPGRFSGRQFSNSRSEMNVSTLELGDSALYLCASSPGQGSYEQYFGPGTRLTVT.

This clone was observed a handful of times. The chain has TRBV19 and TRBJ2-3; D perhaps matches TRBD2 (5 bases). Germline values: CDR1 LNHDA, CDR2 SQIVND (reference sequence). This CDR3 is built from 14 residues. Trimming left V 6 bases short and J 1 base short, with 11 bases between. In nucleotides, the CDR3 is TGTGCCAGTAGCCGGGGAGTGGGCACAGATACGCAGTATTTT. It yields the protein CASSRGVGTDTQYF.

The chain combines TRBV6-1 with TRBJ2-1, with no clear D. V gave up 3 bases and J gave up 0 bases, with 9 bases separating them. The germline gives CDR1 MNHNS, CDR2 SASEGT. The CDR3 is 15 amino acids. CDR3 nucleotide sequence: TGTGCCAGCAGTGATGAAGGGTACTCCTACAATGAGCAGTTCTTC. This gives the protein CASSDEGYSYNEQFF.

This clone was seen once. The chain uses TRBV19 and TRBJ2-5; D is possibly TRBD2 (6 bases). From germline, CDR1 is LNHDA and CDR2 SQIVND (reference sequence). This CDR3 comprises 18 residues. The ends were cut back, 1 base at V and 2 bases at J, with 20 bases in the middle. The CDR3 reads CASSIVHGSGTIQETQYF. Here the CDR3 DNA reads TGTGCCAGTAGTATAGTACACGGGAGTGGGACCATTCAAGAGACCCAGTACTTC.

For this clone: Other DNA sequences within the sample encode an identical CDR3. The chain uses TRBV5-1 and TRBJ2-1; 7 bases align to TRBD1. In germline, CDR1 is SGHRS, CDR2 YFSETQ. This CDR3 region has 15 residues. V dropped 4 bases and J dropped 2; count of bases not matched to a gene: 6. CDR3 region: CASSLRQGPYNEQFF. The CDR3 region has the DNA TGCGCCAGCAGCCTCAGACAGGGACCCTACAATGAGCAGTTCTTC.

As concerns this clone: Different DNA sequences within this sample yield the same CDR3. The chain has TRBV5-1 and TRBJ2-5; 7 bases match TRBD1. Looked up from germline, CDR1 is SGHRS and CDR2 is YFSETQ. Trimming removed 2 bases from V and 2 bases from J; junction bases left unmatched: 3. The CDR3 is 14 residues long. CDR3 protein: CASSLVGQQETQYF. The CDR3, as DNA: TGCGCCAGCAGCTTAGTGGGACAGCAAGAGACCCAGTACTTC.

The genes are TRBV18 and TRBJ2-7, with D maybe TRBD1 (6 bases). V lost 6 bases and J lost 0, with 15 bases in between. The CDR3 runs 15 residues. CDR1 and CDR2 (germline): KGHSH, LQKENI. The CDR3 reads CASSRQEVSSYEQYF. In DNA form, the CDR3 reads TGTGCCAGCTCGCGACAGGAGGTCAGCTCCTACGAGCAGTACTTC. The full variable domain, in which reference TRBV18 and TRBJ2-7 provide the parts outside the CDR3, is NAGVMQNPRHLVRRRGQEARLRCSPMKGHSHVYWYRQLPEEGLKFMVYLQKENIIDESGMPKERFSAEFPKEGPSILRIQQVVRGDSAAYFCASSRQEVSSYEQYFGPGTRLTVT.